This passage covers 3 T cell receptor beta chains from one sample sequenced in a study of blood T cell repertoires in COVID-19 (dated by TCRdb to about 2020). Receptors were amplified or captured by the immunoSEQ multiplex PCR assay. What TCRdb holds here is the immuneACCESS table cut down to in-frame rearrangements. Part of the clones is not present; checked against another copy, under half of the missing clones reflect an unresolved V gene, and the others are unexplained. In all, the sample holds a few hundred thousand clones, and approximately 90% of those were seen once. Over 0.95% of the sample rests with the top ten. The sample was PBMCs or T cells enriched from blood (not recorded which). The receptor source for this set is a man aged 30 to 45 who had recovered from COVID-19.

The genes are TRBV10-2 and TRBJ2-1; possibly TRBD2 for D (5 bases). CDR3 length: 12 residues. Trimming removed 8 bases at V and 9 bases at J, with 14 bases between. Germline lookup yields CDR1 WSHSY and CDR2 SAAADI. CDR3 region: CASGLARGEQFF. For the CDR3, the DNA is TGCGCCAGCGGACTGGCTCGCGGTGAGCAGTTCTTC.

V is TRBV6-2 or TRBV6-3 and J is TRBJ1-5, with 8 bases fitting TRBD1. Germline V gene lookup returns CDR1 MNHEY and CDR2 SVGEGT. Trimming removed 5 bases from V and 7 bases from J; junction bases left unmatched: 7. CDR3 length: 14 amino acids. The CDR3 spells CASSLGQGRQPQHF. CDR3 nucleotides: TGTGCCAGCAGTCTCGGACAGGGACGACAGCCCCAGCATTTT.

V is TRBV30 and J is TRBJ1-5, with D tentatively TRBD1 (5 bases). This CDR3 region has 18 residues. V lost 0 bases and J lost 5, with 23 bases in between. CDR1 GTSNPN and CDR2 SVGIG come from the germline V gene (reference sequence). CDR3 in DNA: TGTGCCTGGAGTGTACCCCCACCGGGACTTAAGGAGGATCAGCCCCAGCATTTT. This codes for CAWSVPPPGLKEDQPQHF.